This record looks at one T cell receptor (beta chain) sequence and its context. Its recognized antigen is unknown. No base-level quality is on record; no much larger clone is a single base apart. The method behind the library was the immunoSEQ multiplex PCR assay. A mixture of 60 forward primers for TCR Vbeta segments and 13 reverse primers for TCR Jbeta segments was used in the multiplex PCR. The CDR3 region of rearranged TCR beta genes was amplified from genomic DNA by a multiplex PCR assay. The Illumina HiSeq System was used to sequence the amplified TCR beta libraries as 87-base-pair reads. The original pipeline was this. In a later analysis, tens of millions of unique TCR beta chains were counted across the roughly 670 repertoires, and roughly 11 million of these chains were shared by at least two donors. Raw reads were error-corrected and collapsed into unique sequences with a nearest-neighbor algorithm that merged closely related sequences to remove PCR and sequencing errors. To assign V, D and J gene segments, CDR3 sequences were aligned to IMGT reference sequences. For a sequence to be retained, at least a six-nucleotide match to both a V gene segment and a J gene segment was required. A rearrangement was called productive if the CDR3 had no stop codons and remained in frame with V and J, and every other rearrangement was called non-productive. CDR3 was defined by IMGT convention, running from the second conserved V-encoded cysteine to the conserved J-encoded phenylalanine. In an earlier analysis of 587 of the donors, sequences lacking an unambiguous match to a single V gene segment were excluded. In an earlier analysis of approximately 590 of the donors, V segments were called functional above 56.7% productive rearrangements and were called segregating when the between-donor standard deviation exceeded 5%. A statistical classification framework was built for diagnosing cytomegalovirus status from the catalog of TCR beta chain sequences. V and J gene assignment, in a later analysis, came from comparing TCR nucleotide sequences with IMGT/GENE-DB human TR gene sequences. Using the TCRdist pipeline, a later analysis assigned CDR3 sequences along with most-parsimonious VDJ recombination scenarios. A later analysis defined each TCR beta chain by its CDR3 amino acid sequence plus V-gene family, and excluded reads lacking a unique V-gene family. A later analysis removed nearly 600 highly shared, low-generation-probability nucleotide sequences to deal with suspected cross-contamination and a sequencing artifact. For each public chain, a later analysis derived a clonal expansion index from normalized ranks of inferred template counts within each repertoire. A later analysis computed generation probabilities with a VDJ recombination model fitted to out-of-frame rearrangements, and checked the results against IGoR. Hypergeometric tests were used in a later analysis to score TCR-TCR, TCR-HLA and TCR-CMV co-occurrence, with a repertoire-size bias correction applied to the TCR pairs. In a later analysis, false discovery rates were estimated by permuting HLA or CMV assignments 20 times. A later analysis grouped co-occurring TCRs with DBSCAN, adding TCRdist sequence similarity when clustering within HLA-allele-positive subsets. Repertoires with fewer than 30,000 or more than 120,000 public chains, plus five repertoires with anomalous nucleotide sharing, were excluded from co-occurrence clustering. TCRdb took this table from immuneACCESS and kept in-frame rearrangements with V and J called. Such tables lack part of the clones; where checked against another copy, unresolved V genes explain under half of the gap, and the rest is unexplained. For V, J and clone size, that table is used; D and trimming come from the DNA. The sample records roughly 100,000 clones, under 85% of which are singletons. 1.3% of the sample goes to the ten largest clones.

Counted from cysteine to phenylalanine, this CDR3 has 15 amino acids. This entry keeps only the CDR3 DNA: 45 bases, framed from base 1. The germline V end is reduced by 4 bases and the J end by 0 bases; junction bases left unmatched: 2. CDR1 and CDR2 are drawn from the germline V gene: MGHRA, YSYEKL. These data originate in a study of cytomegalovirus exposure and HLA in healthy donors (dated 2017 in TCRdb). Background on the whole study: In an earlier analysis of under 600 of the donors, around 290 Gb of sequence data and 117 million unique TCR beta sequences from roughly 200 million T cells were reported. The number of donors typed differed by locus, with roughly 629-640 for A, B, C, DRB1 and DQB1, 522 for DQA1, 600 to 610 for DPA1, and 450 to 480 for DPB1. The study was designed to test whether signatures of past pathogen exposure could be identified by cataloging public T cell receptors. The later analysis used no new phenotypic data to find candidate immune exposures, relying instead on TCR beta sequences and their occurrence across donors. Because of strong linkage in the cohort, 4 to 6 DR-DQ haplotypes were treated as single units for association and clustering. The study used immunosequencing to profile the T cell repertoires of about 670 subjects and linked those repertoires to cytomegalovirus serostatus. On average, 235,054 unique TCR beta nucleotide sequences were sequenced per donor among a few hundred genotyped donors of the cohort, with roughly 20% of those sequences being non-productive. The genetic ancestry cluster associated with self-reported Caucasian donors included over 65% of the 398 genotyped donors. Around 300 gigabases of sequencing data and tens of millions of unique TCR sequences were included in an early release covering under 650 HLA-typed donors. All discovery cohort repertoires had been generated using a single sequencing platform. A later genetic analysis took genome-wide SNP genotypes for about three fifths of the 666 donors and used that subset as a discovery cohort. In addition to the first cohort of roughly 700 subjects, a separate validation cohort of 100 to 150 different subjects was used. In a later analysis, previously published TCR beta repertoires from several hundred donors were re-analyzed and high-resolution HLA genotyping was added so that TCR occurrence patterns could be studied. To predict cytomegalovirus infection status, the study combined high-throughput TCR immunosequencing, statistical association of individual TCRs with disease status, and machine learning. An earlier analysis of fewer than 700 of the donors applied high-throughput TCR beta sequencing to assess whether each TCR beta V gene segment acted as functional or pseudogenic. HLA typing included class I and class II loci at four-digit resolution. Alongside the repertoire data, information on donor age, sex, ethnicity and CMV serostatus was compiled. Paper-wide results and their limitations: Broadly in line with IMGT annotations, most TCR beta V segments showed up in productive rearrangements about 87% or about 30% of the time in an earlier analysis of several hundred of the donors. According to a later analysis, TCR association rates differed among HLA loci, with DRB1 alleles showing the most associated TCRs and HLA-C alleles showing the fewest. Because the 87-base-pair reads could not distinguish some IMGT-functional V segments, including TRBV6-2 and TRBV6-3, those segments were excluded. In a later genetic analysis, fewer N-insertions in productive TCRs were reported among donors in an Asian-associated ancestry cluster than the roughly 700-donor mean. Most TCR sequences were seen in very few donors, while some public TCRs were found in many individuals. Because some donors lacked HLA typing at each locus, the association tests relied only on the typed subset. The cohort was sequenced for TCR beta chains only, and without alpha or paired-chain data the features that could be detected were limited. It was suggested by the authors that the approach could potentially be generalized to other disease states and immunological phenotypes. The study gave a list of around 170 TCR beta chains associated with cytomegalovirus. In a later analysis, several top co-occurrence clusters were reported to appear linked to parvovirus B19, influenza, CMV and Epstein-Barr virus. A later analysis found that HLA-associated TCR beta chains were more clonally expanded and had lower generation probabilities than equally common non-associated chains. Correlated functional status among segregating V segments might be attributable to linkage disequilibrium, but an unknown experimental factor could not be ruled out. Immune exposure information for the cohort was limited to CMV serostatus. When HLA alleles, especially DR and DQ, strongly co-occurred, TCR associations were difficult to assign to individual alleles. A cluster of highly shared sequence variants was judged likely to represent a technical artifact of the sequencing pipeline. A further reported finding was that TCR beta sequences accurately predicted the HLA-A and HLA-B alleles for most subjects in the first cohort. About 17 rarely observed V segments, including chromosome 9 orphons, were excluded from the earlier analysis of approximately 500 of the donors because counts were too low. In vitro tests confirmed that a few of the cytomegalovirus-associated TCR beta chains recognize cytomegalovirus antigens. In a later analysis, around 17,000 TCR beta sequences were associated with specific HLA alleles at a false discovery rate of 0.05. The presence/absence analyses assumed that sequencing depth was roughly uniform across donors, and that assumption may not be true. In a later analysis, most CMV-associated TCR beta chains were found to appear HLA-restricted, with HLA associations seemingly driven largely by CMV exposure. An association between a missense DCLRE1C variant and V-gene and J-gene trimming of TCR beta chains was found in a later genetic analysis and replicated in an independent cohort. The classifier was reported to diagnose cytomegalovirus status with high specificity and sensitivity in both the original and validation cohorts.

The cohort comprised 550 to 700 healthy bone marrow donors. All cohort members were sampled while nominally healthy, although unrecorded immune exposures were likely present. The donor tested CMV seronegative, placing the donor among the 300 to 450 seronegative members of the cohort. Each donor provided a peripheral blood sample, and peripheral blood mononuclear cells were used for TCR beta sequencing. Genomic DNA extraction from the blood cell samples was performed with the Qiagen DNeasy Blood Extraction Kit. The receptor was isolated from a man aged 35-49 years in good health and CMV-seronegative. The specimen was PBMCs. The chain is encoded by TRBV4-1 joined to TRBJ2-1; TRBD2 fits 8 bases in the junction. The base sequence is TGCGCCAGCAGCCCCGGGACTAGCTCCTACAATGAGCAGTTCTTC. Translated, it reads CASSPGTSSYNEQFF.